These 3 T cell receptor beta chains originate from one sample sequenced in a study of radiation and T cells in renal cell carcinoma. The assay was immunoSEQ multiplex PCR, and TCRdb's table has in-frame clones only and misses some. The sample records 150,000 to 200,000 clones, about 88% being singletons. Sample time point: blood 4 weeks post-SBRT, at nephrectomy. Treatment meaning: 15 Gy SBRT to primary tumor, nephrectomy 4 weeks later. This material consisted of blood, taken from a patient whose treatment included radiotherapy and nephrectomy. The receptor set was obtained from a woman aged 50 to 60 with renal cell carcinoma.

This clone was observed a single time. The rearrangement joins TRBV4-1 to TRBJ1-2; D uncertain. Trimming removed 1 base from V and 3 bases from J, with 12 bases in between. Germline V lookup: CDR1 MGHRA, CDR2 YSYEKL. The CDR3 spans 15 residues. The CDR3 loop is CASSQAGISDYGYTF. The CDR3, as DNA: TGCGCCAGCAGCCAAGCGGGGATCTCTGACTATGGCTACACCTTC.

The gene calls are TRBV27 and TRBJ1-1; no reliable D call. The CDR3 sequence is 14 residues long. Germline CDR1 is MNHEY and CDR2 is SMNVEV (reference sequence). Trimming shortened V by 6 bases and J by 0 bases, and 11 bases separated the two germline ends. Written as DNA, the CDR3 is TGTGCCAGCAGGGTTCGGGGATTGAACACTGAAGCTTTCTTT. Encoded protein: CASRVRGLNTEAFF.

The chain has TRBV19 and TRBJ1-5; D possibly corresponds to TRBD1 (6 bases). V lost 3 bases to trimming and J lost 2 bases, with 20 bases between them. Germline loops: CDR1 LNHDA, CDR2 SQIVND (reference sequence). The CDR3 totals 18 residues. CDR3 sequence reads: CASSIGGGRVRRNQPQHF. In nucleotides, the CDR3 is TGTGCCAGTAGTATTGGGGGGGGCAGGGTGAGGCGCAATCAGCCCCAGCATTTT.